The rows below give T cell receptor beta chains drawn from one sample of a study of vaccination and CD4 T cells after COVID-19. TCRdb reprocessed the PCR reads with MiXCR, giving one entry per CDR3 protein. The table includes some 17,000 distinct CDR3 sequences, less than 50% detected once. These receptors lack a known antigen. Sequenced material: CD4+ T cells from blood, cultured in vitro. These receptors originate from a human donor who had recovered from COVID-19. The CDR3 runs from the conserved cysteine through the conserved F or W. Each record gives: CDR3 protein, CDR3 DNA, J gene, clone size, D gene, V gene. D genes are given only for firm matches. For some rows the clone size is stated as once, few or many, or as a class when expanded; others skip it.

CDR3 protein: CASSGQYQETQYF
CDR3 DNA: TGCGCCAGCAGTGGACAGTACCAAGAGACCCAGTACTTC
J gene: TRBJ2-5
clone size: few
D gene: NA
V gene: TRBV10-1

CDR3 protein: CASSLVAGADTQYF
CDR3 DNA: TGTGCCAGCAGCTTGGTAGCGGGAGCAGATACGCAGTATTTT
J gene: TRBJ2-3
clone size: few
D gene: TRBD2
V gene: TRBV5-6

CDR3 protein: CASSQPLRGGTDTQYF
CDR3 DNA: TGTGCCAGCAGTCAACCATTGCGGGGAGGGACAGATACGCAGTATTTT
J gene: TRBJ2-3
clone size: few
D gene: TRBD2
V gene: TRBV6-2/TRBV6-3

CDR3 protein: CASSDGPNTGELFF
CDR3 DNA: TGTGCCAGCAGCGACGGACCGAACACCGGGGAGCTGTTTTTT
J gene: TRBJ2-2
clone size: few
D gene: NA
V gene: TRBV7-2

CDR3 protein: CSVGATSGRRSTGELFF
CDR3 DNA: TGCAGCGTGGGGGCGACTAGCGGGAGAAGGAGCACCGGGGAGCTGTTTTTT
J gene: TRBJ2-2
clone size: NA
D gene: TRBD2
V gene: TRBV29-1

CDR3 protein: CASSSKQAEQFF
CDR3 DNA: TGTGCCAGTAGTTCAAAGCAAGCGGAGCAGTTCTTC
J gene: TRBJ2-1
clone size: NA
D gene: NA
V gene: TRBV19

CDR3 protein: CASSQTRLLEVNQPQHF
CDR3 DNA: TGCGCCAGCAGCCAAACGAGGCTGTTGGAGGTAAATCAGCCCCAGCATTTT
J gene: TRBJ1-5
clone size: NA
D gene: NA
V gene: TRBV4-1

CDR3 protein: CASRDGSYYEQYF
CDR3 DNA: TGTGCCAGCAGGGACGGAAGTTACTACGAGCAGTACTTC
J gene: TRBJ2-7
clone size: NA
D gene: NA
V gene: TRBV6-2/TRBV6-3

CDR3 protein: CASIDRAGNTIYF
CDR3 DNA: TGTGCCAGCATTGACAGAGCAGGAAACACCATATATTTT
J gene: TRBJ1-3
clone size: few
D gene: NA
V gene: TRBV6-1

CDR3 protein: CASSPIASTQETQYF
CDR3 DNA: TGTGCCAGCTCCCCTATAGCAAGTACGCAAGAGACCCAGTACTTC
J gene: TRBJ2-5
clone size: NA
D gene: NA
V gene: TRBV18

CDR3 protein: CASRGQTTNTEAFF
CDR3 DNA: TGTGCCAGCAGGGGACAGACCACGAACACTGAAGCTTTCTTT
J gene: TRBJ1-1
clone size: few
D gene: TRBD1
V gene: TRBV2

CDR3 protein: CSARDVEVGNIQYF
CDR3 DNA: TGCAGTGCTAGAGATGTTGAGGTGGGGAACATTCAGTACTTC
J gene: TRBJ2-4
clone size: NA
D gene: NA
V gene: TRBV20-1

CDR3 protein: CASSYTTTDTQYF
CDR3 DNA: TGTGCCAGCAGCTACACGACCACAGATACGCAGTATTTT
J gene: TRBJ2-3
clone size: NA
D gene: NA
V gene: TRBV6-4

CDR3 protein: CAWSVRTGYVGELFF
CDR3 DNA: TGTGCCTGGAGTGTAAGGACAGGGTACGTCGGGGAGCTGTTTTTT
J gene: TRBJ2-2
clone size: NA
D gene: TRBD1
V gene: TRBV30

CDR3 protein: CASKPLPQSPKTDTQYF
CDR3 DNA: TGTGCCAGCAAGCCACTTCCTCAATCCCCCAAGACAGATACGCAGTATTTT
J gene: TRBJ2-3
clone size: NA
D gene: NA
V gene: TRBV7-2

CDR3 protein: CASSPTGAASNEQFF
CDR3 DNA: TGTGCCAGCAGCCCCACCGGGGCAGCCTCAAATGAGCAGTTCTTC
J gene: TRBJ2-1
clone size: NA
D gene: NA
V gene: TRBV7-9

CDR3 protein: CASSQGISNSPLHF
CDR3 DNA: TGTGCCAGCAGCCAGGGGATCTCAAATTCACCCCTCCACTTT
J gene: TRBJ1-6
clone size: NA
D gene: NA
V gene: TRBV7-3